The source of this T cell receptor beta chain is a study of cytomegalovirus exposure and HLA in healthy donors. Study-wide findings and caveats: TCR beta V segments were, for the most part, productive about 87% or about 30% of the time in an earlier analysis. TCR beta chains numbering more than 150 were designated cytomegalovirus-associated.

V was shortened by 3 bases and J by 8 bases, with 7 bases between the two germline ends. The CDR3 is made up of 11 amino acids. The germline CDR1 and CDR2 sequences are LNHNV and YYDKDF (reference sequence). In the PCR, 60 Vbeta and 13 Jbeta primers were used. TCRdb's copy holds only in-frame clones and misses some; the assay was immunoSEQ multiplex PCR. The sample has 180,000 or so clones; around 77% are singletons. Comments on this clone: The antigen remains unidentified.

Input material: PBMCs. J is TRBJ1-1 and V is TRBV15; possible D gene TRBD1, 6 bases. This TCR was sampled from a female donor in good health and CMV-seronegative. As DNA, the CDR3 is TGTGCCACCAGCAGGACAGGAGAAGCTTTCTTT. Its translation is CATSRTGEAFF.